This is a list of T cell receptor beta chains from one sample in a study of T cell changes during pregnancy in multiple sclerosis. The method was immunoSEQ multiplex PCR; TCRdb's version includes in-frame clones alone and lacks a portion of them. The sample consists of about 61,000 clones, just under 90% of them appearing once. Sequenced material: peripheral blood, taken in the first trimester of pregnancy. These receptors were obtained from a female donor in good health, enrolled as a control in a pregnancy study. CDR3s leave out the opening cysteine and the closing phenylalanine or tryptophan. The order of the fields is CDR3 length, V gene, J gene, CDR3 protein.

12,TRBV5-8,TRBJ2-7,ASSRTDSSYEQY
13,TRBV6-6,TRBJ1-1,ASSYPTGGTIKAF
14,TRBV30,TRBJ2-3,AWSVISRTGGDTQY
15,TRBV18,TRBJ2-3,ASSPEGGYPSTDTQY
12,TRBV27,TRBJ2-1,ASRTGVGYNEQF
14,TRBV9,TRBJ1-2,ASSVDPSRFNYGYT
13,TRBV7-9,TRBJ2-2,ASSLAESNTGELF
11,TRBV11-2,TRBJ2-7,ASSFERGGEQY
11,TRBV27,TRBJ2-5,ASSGDRQETQY
13,TRBV6-5,TRBJ1-6,ASSYRGSENSPLH
14,TRBV7-8,TRBJ1-3,ASTLTHTGDGYTIY
12,TRBV7-2,TRBJ2-7,ASSLPREPYEQY
11,TRBV2,TRBJ1-2,ASIRQGTGGYT
11,TRBV9,TRBJ2-2,ASSVGGSGELF
17,TRBV9,TRBJ2-6,ASSVPPGQGLSGANVLT
11,TRBV5-4,TRBJ1-1,ASSLRGSTEAF
13,TRBV7-9,TRBJ2-2,AALPTGGLVGELF
15,TRBV27,TRBJ2-1,ASSFREPGLEGNEQF
13,TRBV19,TRBJ1-6,ASSGTFAYNSPLH
13,TRBV11-2,TRBJ1-6,ASRDPGQLNSPLH
11,TRBV10-3,TRBJ1-6,ATTGKDNSPLH
14,TRBV30,TRBJ2-7,AWREPLGRGGVEQY
13,TRBV19,TRBJ2-7,ASSSPSGGAHQQY
14,TRBV30,TRBJ1-6,AWSDPGTNRNSPLH
14,TRBV6-6,TRBJ1-2,ASSYTRQEPNYGYT
15,TRBV9,TRBJ2-1,ASSASPGSGGGNEQF
13,TRBV15,TRBJ1-5,ATSRGRGTNQPQH
13,TRBV6-6,TRBJ1-4,ASRSSTVTNEKLF
12,TRBV10-3,TRBJ2-1,AISEQGEVNEQF
13,TRBV6-5,TRBJ2-1,ASSYLERIYNEQF
15,TRBV30,TRBJ1-4,AWRPTRQGQTNEKLF
9,TRBV5-7,TRBJ1-2,ASSFGGGYT
15,TRBV10-3,TRBJ1-1,AIREFISGQVNTEAF
12,TRBV2,TRBJ2-7,ASSEYSSSYEQY
13,TRBV19,TRBJ1-5,ASRGLDRVDQPQH
13,TRBV4-3,TRBJ1-4,ASSQEGQGWEKLF
13,TRBV6-1,TRBJ1-2,ATRPGGRGLYGYT
13,TRBV7-2,TRBJ1-5,ASSLGRGSNQPQH
13,TRBV6-5,TRBJ1-5,ASSPRGQSNQPQH
15,TRBV5-8,TRBJ1-2,ASSLDVGTGYRGGYT
9,TRBV30,TRBJ1-2,AWSSQYGYT
11,TRBV27,TRBJ2-7,ASSRTGPYEQY
12,TRBV30,TRBJ1-4,AWSRGPTNEKLF
17,TRBV7-2,TRBJ2-1,ASSYDISIGVYSYNEQF
13,TRBV19,TRBJ2-2,ASSIRDRDTGELF
13,TRBV18,TRBJ2-7,ASSPTGTGGYEQY
14,TRBV10-3,TRBJ2-5,AISDPTSGGEETQY
13,TRBV5-1,TRBJ2-1,ASSLTGPDYNEQF
10,TRBV9,TRBJ2-2,ASSVFAGELF
14,TRBV30,TRBJ1-6,AWSVVGGRNNSPLH